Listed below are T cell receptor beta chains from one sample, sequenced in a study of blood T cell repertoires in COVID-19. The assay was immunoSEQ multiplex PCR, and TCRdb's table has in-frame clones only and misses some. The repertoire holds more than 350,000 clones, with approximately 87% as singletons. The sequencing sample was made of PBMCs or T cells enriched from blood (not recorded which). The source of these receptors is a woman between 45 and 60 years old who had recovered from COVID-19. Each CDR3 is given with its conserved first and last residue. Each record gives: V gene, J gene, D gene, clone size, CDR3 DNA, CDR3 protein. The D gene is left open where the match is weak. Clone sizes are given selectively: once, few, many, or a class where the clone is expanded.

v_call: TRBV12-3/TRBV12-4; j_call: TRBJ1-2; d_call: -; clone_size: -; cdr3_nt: TGTGCCAGCAGGGGAGACGGCTATGGCTACACCTTC; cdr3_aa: CASRGDGYGYTF
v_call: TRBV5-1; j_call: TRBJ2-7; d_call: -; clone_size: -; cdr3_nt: TGCGCCAGCAGCTTGGCCGTGGCAGGCACTGACTACGAGCAGTACTTC; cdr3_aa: CASSLAVAGTDYEQYF
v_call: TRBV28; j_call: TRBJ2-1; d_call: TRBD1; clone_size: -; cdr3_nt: TGTGCCAGCAGTTTAAGCGCGACAGGGGGCTTCAGTGAGCAGTTCTTC; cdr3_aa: CASSLSATGGFSEQFF
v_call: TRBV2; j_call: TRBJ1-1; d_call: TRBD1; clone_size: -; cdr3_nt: TGTGCCAGCAGAGGACAGGACCCTGAAGCTTTCTTT; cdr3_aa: CASRGQDPEAFF
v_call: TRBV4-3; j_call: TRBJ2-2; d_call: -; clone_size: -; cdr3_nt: TGCGCCAGCAGCCAAGTAATCTTAGACGGGGAGCTGTTTTTT; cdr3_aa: CASSQVILDGELFF
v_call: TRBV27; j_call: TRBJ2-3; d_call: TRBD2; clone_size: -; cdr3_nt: TGTGCCAGCAGTTCGGGGGGAACTAGCACAGATACGCAGTATTTT; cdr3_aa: CASSSGGTSTDTQYF
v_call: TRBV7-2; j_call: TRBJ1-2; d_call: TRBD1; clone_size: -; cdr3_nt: TGTGCCAGCAGCATTTTGGACAGGGGAGGGGATGGCTACACCTTC; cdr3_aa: CASSILDRGGDGYTF
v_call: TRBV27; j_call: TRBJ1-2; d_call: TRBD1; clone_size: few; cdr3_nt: TGTGCCAGCAGGGGGACAGACAACTATGGCTACACCTTC; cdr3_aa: CASRGTDNYGYTF
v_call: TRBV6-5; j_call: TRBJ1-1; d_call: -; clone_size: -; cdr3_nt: TGTGCCAGCAGGACGACAGTGAACACTGAAGCTTTCTTT; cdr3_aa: CASRTTVNTEAFF
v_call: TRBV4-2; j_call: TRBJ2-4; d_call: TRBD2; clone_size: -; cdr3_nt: TGTGCCAGCAGCCAAGATCTGGCGGGAGGGTTGGACATTCAGTACTTC; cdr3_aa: CASSQDLAGGLDIQYF
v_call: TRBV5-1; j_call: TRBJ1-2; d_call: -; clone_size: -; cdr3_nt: TGCGCCAGCAGCTTGATGGCAGACAACAGCCAAAGCTACACCTTC; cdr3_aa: CASSLMADNSQSYTF
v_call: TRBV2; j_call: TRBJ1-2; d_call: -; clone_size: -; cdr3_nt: TGTGCCAGCAGTCCGCCGGTCTATGGCTACACCTTC; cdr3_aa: CASSPPVYGYTF
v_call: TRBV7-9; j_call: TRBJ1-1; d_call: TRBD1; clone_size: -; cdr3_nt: TGTGCCAGCAGAACTACAGGGGGCACTGAAGCTTTCTTT; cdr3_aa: CASRTTGGTEAFF
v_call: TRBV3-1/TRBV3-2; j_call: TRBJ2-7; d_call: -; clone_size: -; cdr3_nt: TGTGCCAGCAGCCAATCTTTTGGGGGGTCAACCTACGAGCAGTACTTC; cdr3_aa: CASSQSFGGSTYEQYF
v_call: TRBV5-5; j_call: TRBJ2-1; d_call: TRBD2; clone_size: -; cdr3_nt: TGTGCCAGCAGCTTTGATTCCGGGACTAGCGACTACAATGAGCAGTTCTTC; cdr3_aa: CASSFDSGTSDYNEQFF